The source of this T cell receptor beta chain is a study of vaccination and CD4 T cells after COVID-19. This CDR3 comprises 13 residues. Germline assignment: CDR1 SGHTA and CDR2 FQGNSA. V was pared by 5 bases and J by 6 bases, with 11 bases between. A few counts support this clonotype. Its cognate antigen is unknown. The treatment was: roughly nine-day PBMC culture with coronavirus spike peptide pools or control peptides (ViraFEST assay). Sequence data for DNA of cultured CD4+ T cells were generated by the Oncomine TCR Beta short-read assay. MiXCR, run by TCRdb on the PCR reads, gives a single entry per CDR3 protein. The data show a few thousand distinct CDR3 sequences, roughly a fifth seen once.

V is TRBV7-2 and J is TRBJ1-5; D gene uncertain. Material for sequencing was CD4+ T cells from blood, cultured in vitro. The TCR was taken from a human donor who had recovered from COVID-19. The CDR3 DNA is TGTGCCAGCAGCGTCCCCGGGAGTCAGCCCCAGCATTTT. Protein: CASSVPGSQPQHF.